Following are 29 T cell receptor beta chains from one sample sequenced in a study of T cell responses to AZD1222 COVID-19 vaccine. Data came from immunoSEQ multiplex PCR; TCRdb stores just in-frame clones and leaves some out. The repertoire has more than 95,000 clones, around 89% of them found once; the top ten carry 11%. The sample here was peripheral blood, taken on day 0 of MenACWY control vaccination. The receptors come from an adult in good health.

V is TRBV30 and J is TRBJ1-4, with D perhaps TRBD1 (6 bases). The CDR3 covers 16 residues. From germline, CDR1 is GTSNPN and CDR2 SVGIG (reference sequence). The V and J ends lost 2 bases and 7 bases respectively, with 20 bases between them. The CDR3 DNA is TGTGCCTGGAGTCCCACGGGGGCCGGGGGGACTGAAAAACTGTTTTTT. Translated: CAWSPTGAGGTEKLFF.

The V gene is TRBV5-5, the J gene TRBJ1-4; no firm D call. Between the trimmed V and J ends, which lost 5 bases and 3 bases, there was a span of 11 bases. From germline, CDR1 is SGHKS and CDR2 YYEKEE (reference sequence). The CDR3 contains 14 residues. CDR3 DNA: TGTGCCAGCAGGACCCTTGAACCTAATGAAAAACTGTTTTTT. It yields the protein CASRTLEPNEKLFF.

DNA of the CDR3: TGTGCCAGCAGCTCGCGGACAGGGGGTGGAAACACCATATATTTT. Encoded protein: CASSSRTGGGNTIYF. The chain recombines TRBV13 with TRBJ1-3; the match to TRBD1 covers 10 bases. CDR3 size: 15 residues. With 4 bases clipped from V and 3 bases from J, the junction kept 3 bases outside the gene matches. CDR1 PRHDT and CDR2 FYEKMQ come from the germline V gene (reference sequence).

The CDR3 loop reads CASSSTGNYGYTF. In DNA form, the CDR3 reads TGTGCCAGCAGCTCAACAGGGAACTATGGCTACACCTTC. The chain is built from TRBV5-4 and TRBJ1-2, with D tentatively TRBD1 (6 bases). Trimming stripped 3 bases from V and 2 bases from J, with 8 bases between. The CDR3 loop spans 13 amino acids. Germline CDR1 is SGHNT and CDR2 is YYREEE (reference sequence).

This rearrangement joins TRBV27 to TRBJ2-1; tentative D call: TRBD1 (6 bases). CDR1 MNHEY and CDR2 SMNVEV come from the germline V gene (reference sequence). The CDR3 is 14 amino acids. The V and J ends lost 4 bases and 3 bases respectively, with 10 bases between them. CDR3 coding DNA: TGTGCCAGCAGTTCAACAGGGAACTACAATGAGCAGTTCTTC. Its protein is CASSSTGNYNEQFF.

The J gene is TRBJ1-2, the V gene TRBV7-9, with D tentatively TRBD1 (6 bases). CDR1 and CDR2 (germline): SEHNR, FQNEAQ (reference sequence). This CDR3 spans 16 amino acids. V lost 1 base and J lost 8, with 20 bases in between. The CDR3, as DNA: TGTGCCAGCAGCTTAGGCCGACAGGAGCCAGGAGGGGGCTACACCTTC. Translation gives CASSLGRQEPGGGYTF.

J is TRBJ2-7 and V is TRBV5-1; 9 nucleotides line up with TRBD1. The CDR3 spans 14 residues. V dropped 5 bases and J dropped 5; count of bases not matched to a gene: 8. Germline-derived CDR1 and CDR2 are SGHRS and YFSETQ. DNA for the CDR3: TGCGCCAGCAGTGGGACAGGGACAATCGACGAGCAGTACTTC. It is translated as CASSGTGTIDEQYF. The whole variable domain, filled in from reference TRBV5-1 and TRBJ2-7, reads KAGVTQTPRYLIKTRGQQVTLSCSPISGHRSVSWYQQTPGQGLQFLFEYFSETQRNKGNFPGRFSGRQFSNSRSEMNVSTLELGDSALYLCASSGTGTIDEQYFGPGTRLTVT.

The V and J genes are TRBV4-1 and TRBJ1-3; tentatively, D is TRBD1 (5 bases). The CDR3 totals 15 residues. Germline V gene sequence: CDR1 MGHRA, CDR2 YSYEKL. The ends were cut back, 1 base at V and 0 bases at J, with 7 bases in the middle. CDR3 residues: CASSQGGNSGNTIYF. In nucleotides, the CDR3 is TGCGCCAGCAGCCAAGGGGGGAACTCTGGAAACACCATATATTTT.

The chain links TRBV4-2 to TRBJ1-3; D ambiguous. Trimming left V 1 base short and J 2 bases short, with 12 bases between. This CDR3 has 16 amino acids. The germline gives CDR1 LGHNA, CDR2 YNFKEQ. The CDR3 region has the DNA TGTGCCAGCAGCCAAGCTGGGGTATCCGCTGGAAACACCATATATTTT. This sequence encodes CASSQAGVSAGNTIYF.

The chain employs TRBV6-5 and TRBJ1-2, with TRBD1 matching over 7 bases. Germline values: CDR1 MNHEY, CDR2 SVGAGI. This CDR3 is 16 amino acids long. V shed 0 bases, J shed 2 bases, and the junction held 6 bases outside the gene matches. In nucleotides, the CDR3 is TGTGCCAGCAGTTACTCTATCGAGGGGGCGAACTATGGCTACACCTTC. Translated, it gives CASSYSIEGANYGYTF.

The chain combines TRBV5-6 with TRBJ2-1; D not resolved. This CDR3 spans 13 amino acids. Germline V gene data show CDR1 as SGHDT and CDR2 as YYEEEE. Trimming removed 2 bases at V and 6 bases at J, with 9 bases between. CDR3 sequence: CASSFVTRNEQFF. The CDR3 DNA reads TGTGCCAGCAGCTTCGTGACGCGCAATGAGCAGTTCTTC.

The V gene is TRBV9, the J gene TRBJ2-3; no clear D. Germline V gene lookup returns CDR1 SGDLS and CDR2 YYNGEE. V lost 0 bases and J 0 bases, leaving 5 bases between the germline ends. The CDR3 runs 14 residues. For the CDR3, the DNA is TGTGCCAGCAGCGTAGACGGAAGCACAGATACGCAGTATTTT. Residues: CASSVDGSTDTQYF.

This clone has just one count. The chain uses TRBV7-2 and TRBJ1-1, with D tentatively TRBD1 (5 bases). The CDR3 has 14 amino acids. From germline, CDR1 is SGHTA and CDR2 FQGNSA. V was cut by 2 bases and J by 2 bases, with 9 bases left in between. The CDR3 is CASSLFWGNTEAFF. CDR3 DNA: TGTGCCAGCAGCTTATTTTGGGGCAACACTGAAGCTTTCTTT.

The chain has TRBV11-3 and TRBJ2-7, with a weak D call TRBD1 (6 bases). V shed 5 bases and J shed 4 bases, with 12 bases lying between them. The CDR3 spans 13 residues. CDR1 SGHNT and CDR2 YENEEA come from the germline V gene. The CDR3, as DNA: TGTGCCAGCAGCCTGCGGACAGTTTACGAGCAGTACTTC. Its translation is CASSLRTVYEQYF.

The genes are TRBV4-1 and TRBJ2-3, with D possibly being TRBD1 (5 bases). Germline V gives CDR1 MGHRA, CDR2 YSYEKL. CDR3 size: 15 residues. V was shortened by 0 bases and J by 6 bases, with 13 bases between the two germline ends. The CDR3 DNA reads as TGCGCCAGCAGCCAAGATCCGGGCCGACAGGATACGCAGTATTTT. This sequence encodes CASSQDPGRQDTQYF.

The chain uses TRBV7-3 and TRBJ1-1, with a possible D match to TRBD1 (5 bases). Trimming pared 5 bases from V and 1 base from J, leaving 8 bases between. Germline V gene lookup returns CDR1 SGHTA and CDR2 FQGTGA. CDR3 length: 13 residues. The CDR3 nucleotides are TGTGCCAGCAGCCCTCAGGGGAACACTGAAGCTTTCTTT. This codes for CASSPQGNTEAFF.

The chain uses TRBV7-8 and TRBJ2-1; 9 bases fit TRBD2. In germline, CDR1 is SGHVS, CDR2 FQNEAQ. J gave up 3 bases and V 2 bases, and 2 bases lay outside the gene matches. The CDR3 is 15 amino acids. DNA of the CDR3: TGTGCCAGCAGCTTATCTAGCGGGAACTACAATGAGCAGTTCTTC. It is translated as CASSLSSGNYNEQFF.

The J gene is TRBJ2-5, the V gene TRBV5-1; TRBD2 aligns across 10 bases. V was pared by 5 bases and J by 4 bases, with 5 bases of the junction left unmatched. This CDR3 has 14 amino acids. Per the germline V gene, CDR1 is SGHRS and CDR2 is YFSETQ. CDR3 sequence: CASRRLAGSETQYF. DNA of the CDR3: TGCGCCAGCAGAAGACTAGCGGGTTCAGAGACCCAGTACTTC.

The chain joins TRBV9 to TRBJ2-1; tentatively, D is TRBD1 (5 bases). Germline V gene lookup returns CDR1 SGDLS and CDR2 YYNGEE. CDR3 length: 15 residues. The V gene lost 3 bases and the J gene lost 5 bases, with 15 bases spanning the gap. The CDR3 loop is CASSARRNRNNEQFF. The CDR3 DNA sequence: TGTGCCAGCAGCGCCCGAAGAAACAGGAACAATGAGCAGTTCTTC.

The V and J genes are TRBV5-6 and TRBJ2-7; weak D call: TRBD1 (6 bases). Germline-derived CDR1 and CDR2 are SGHDT and YYEEEE. The CDR3 is made up of 14 amino acids. The ends were cut back, 3 bases at V and 0 bases at J, with 10 bases in the middle. The CDR3 DNA reads TGTGCCAGCAGCTCCGGGACACTCTCCTACGAGCAGTACTTC. It translates to CASSSGTLSYEQYF.

This sequence joins TRBV11-3 and TRBJ1-6; 8 bases match TRBD1. The CDR3 totals 15 residues. Trimming removed 1 base from V and 7 bases from J; junction bases left unmatched: 3. CDR1 and CDR2 from the germline V gene are SGHNT and YENEEA. The CDR3 protein is CASSLGTGRNSPLHF. CDR3 in DNA: TGTGCCAGCAGCTTAGGGACAGGGCGGAATTCACCCCTCCACTTT.

The CDR3 reads CASRPTRDRGYSSGNTIYF. The CDR3 nucleotides are TGTGCCAGCAGACCTACCCGGGACAGGGGATACAGCTCTGGAAACACCATATATTTT. The V and J genes are TRBV11-3 and TRBJ1-3; 10 nucleotides agree with TRBD1. V dropped 6 bases and J dropped 0; count of bases not matched to a gene: 14. The CDR3 length is 19 residues. Germline V gene sequence: CDR1 SGHNT, CDR2 YENEEA.

This chain links TRBV5-6 with TRBJ1-4; D is perhaps TRBD1 (5 bases). Germline V CDR1 and CDR2: SGHDT, YYEEEE. The V and J ends lost 0 bases and 10 bases respectively, with 16 bases between them. The CDR3 consists of 15 residues. CDR3 protein: CASSLGAGSLGKLFF. The CDR3, as DNA: TGTGCCAGCAGCTTGGGGGCAGGGAGCTTGGGAAAACTGTTTTTT.

The chain couples TRBV12-3 or TRBV12-4 to TRBJ2-1, with 7 bases fitting TRBD1. Trimming took 8 bases from V and 0 from J; bases not matched to a gene: 1. The CDR3 consists of 13 residues. DNA for the CDR3: TGTGCCAGCGGGACAGACTCCTACAATGAGCAGTTCTTC. Amino acid sequence: CASGTDSYNEQFF.

This rearrangement joins TRBV29-1 to TRBJ2-3; D possibly corresponds to TRBD1 (5 bases). This CDR3 region has 11 residues. The germline V gene has CDR1 SQVTM and CDR2 ANQGSEA. The V end lost 6 bases, the J end lost 3 bases, and 7 bases lay between the germline ends. The CDR3 spells CSVAGTDTQYF. CDR3 coding DNA: TGCAGCGTCGCAGGGACAGATACGCAGTATTTT.

This clone showed up just a few times. Other DNA sequences in the sample encode the same CDR3. This chain joins TRBV7-9 and TRBJ2-5; D perhaps matches TRBD2 (6 bases). CDR1 and CDR2 from the germline V gene are SEHNR and FQNEAQ (reference sequence). This CDR3 contains 12 residues. Trimming took 5 bases from V and 5 from J, leaving 9 bases between them. The CDR3: CASSQEGETQYF. As DNA, the CDR3 is TGTGCCAGCAGCCAGGAGGGTGAGACCCAGTACTTC.

This sequence joins TRBV24-1 and TRBJ1-5; no definite D call. Germline values: CDR1 KGHDR, CDR2 SFDVKD. The ends were cut back, 5 bases at V and 5 bases at J, with 9 bases in the middle. The length of the CDR3 is 13 residues. The CDR3 spells CATSAGSDQPQHF. CDR3 DNA: TGTGCCACCAGTGCGGGGTCGGATCAGCCCCAGCATTTT.

The chain uses TRBV24-1 and TRBJ2-1; 13 bases are shared with TRBD2. The CDR3 is made up of 17 amino acids. V was clipped by 3 bases and J by 8 bases; unmatched bases: 9. Germline V gives CDR1 KGHDR, CDR2 SFDVKD. CDR3 in amino acids: CATSDQGLAGSFYEQFF. CDR3 bases: TGTGCCACCAGTGATCAGGGACTAGCGGGATCATTTTATGAGCAGTTCTTC.

This sequence joins TRBV9 and TRBJ2-1; D not certain. The CDR3 extends over 13 amino acids. Looked up from germline, CDR1 is SGDLS and CDR2 is YYNGEE. Trimming took 0 bases from V and 8 from J, leaving 9 bases between them. The CDR3 nucleotides read TGTGCCAGCAGCGTAGGCTGGGTCCATGAGCAGTTCTTC. This codes for CASSVGWVHEQFF.